Listed here are 13 T cell receptor beta chains from one sample, sequenced in a study of T cell responses to AZD1222 COVID-19 vaccine. TCRdb's table, derived via immunoSEQ multiplex PCR, lists solely in-frame clones and lacks some. The sample contains over 85,000 clones, 88% of which appear only once. Sequencing used peripheral blood, obtained on day 0 of AZD1222 vaccination. Receptors originate from an adult in good health.

This clone showed up just once. The rearrangement links TRBV3-1 (or the pseudogene TRBV3-2) to TRBJ2-3; no clear D gene. The germline V gene encodes CDR1 LGHDT and CDR2 YNNKEL (reference sequence). Trimming stripped 3 bases from V and 2 bases from J, with 3 bases between. There are 12 residues in the CDR3. CDR3 DNA: TGTGCCAGCAGCCACCTCACAGATACGCAGTATTTT. Its protein is CASSHLTDTQYF.

This clone was counted once. V and J are TRBV19 and TRBJ1-2, with unresolved D. Germline V gives CDR1 LNHDA, CDR2 SQIVND (reference sequence). The CDR3 loop spans 11 amino acids. Trimming removed 10 bases from V and 6 bases from J, with 12 bases in between. The CDR3 DNA sequence: TGTGCCACCTTAGACCTCCATGGCTACACCTTC. This sequence encodes CATLDLHGYTF. Supplemented by reference TRBV19 and TRBJ1-2, the full variable domain reads DGGITQSPKYLFRKEGQNVTLSCEQNLNHDAMYWYRQDPGQGLRLIYYSQIVNDFQKGDIAEGYSVSREKKESFPLTVTSAQKNPTAFYLCATLDLHGYTFGSGTRLTVV.

Regarding this clone: Other nucleotide sequences in the sample specify the same CDR3. This chain connects TRBV12-3 or TRBV12-4 to TRBJ1-1; D possibly corresponds to TRBD1 (5 bases). V gave up 3 bases and J gave up 4 bases, with 6 bases separating them. CDR3 size: 12 residues. The CDR3 here is CASSFGGTEAFF. In nucleotides, the CDR3 is TGTGCCAGCAGTTTCGGGGGCACTGAAGCTTTCTTT.

The chain couples TRBV6-5 to TRBJ2-7; TRBD1 matches 9 bases. The CDR3 totals 15 residues. The J segment lost 3 bases and the V segment lost 7 bases, leaving 10 bases of the junction unmatched. CDR1 is MNHEY and CDR2 is SVGAGI in the germline V gene. The CDR3 reads CASTSGNRGLYEQYF. The CDR3 DNA is TGTGCCAGCACCTCCGGAAACAGGGGGCTCTACGAGCAGTACTTC.

The rearrangement links TRBV3-1 (or the pseudogene TRBV3-2) to TRBJ1-1, with unresolved D. This CDR3 is 15 amino acids long. Between the trimmed V and J ends, which lost 0 bases and 1 base, there was a span of 9 bases. From germline, CDR1 is LGHDT and CDR2 YNNKEL (reference sequence). The CDR3 region is CASSQERFWNTEAFF. In DNA form, the CDR3 reads TGTGCCAGCAGCCAAGAGCGTTTCTGGAACACTGAAGCTTTCTTT.

The rearrangement uses TRBV28 and TRBJ1-6; D possibly corresponds to TRBD1 (5 bases). Germline values: CDR1 MDHEN, CDR2 SYDVKM. The V gene lost 6 bases and the J gene lost 9 bases, with 15 bases spanning the gap. The CDR3 contains 14 residues. CDR3 sequence: CASRRGTGGSPLHF. The CDR3 nucleotides are TGTGCCAGCAGGAGAGGGACTGGCGGTTCACCCCTCCACTTT.

The chain is built from TRBV19 and TRBJ1-1, with TRBD1 as a possible D gene (6 bases). This CDR3 has 15 residues. Between the trimmed V and J ends, which lost 4 bases and 5 bases, there was a span of 17 bases. CDR1 and CDR2 from the germline V gene are LNHDA and SQIVND (reference sequence). CDR3 residues: CASSTLFRGETEAFF. In DNA, the CDR3 is TGTGCCAGTAGTACGTTGTTCAGGGGCGAGACTGAAGCTTTCTTT. Filled out from reference TRBV19 and TRBJ1-1, the complete variable domain reads DGGITQSPKYLFRKEGQNVTLSCEQNLNHDAMYWYRQDPGQGLRLIYYSQIVNDFQKGDIAEGYSVSREKKESFPLTVTSAQKNPTAFYLCASSTLFRGETEAFFGQGTRLTVV.

The chain combines TRBV30 with TRBJ1-6; D remains ambiguous. Per the germline V gene, CDR1 is GTSNPN and CDR2 is SVGIG (reference sequence). The CDR3 length is 12 residues. CDR3 DNA sequence: TGTGCACACGGACTGCCTAATTCACCCCTCCACTTT. Protein sequence: CAHGLPNSPLHF.

The chain combines TRBV9 with TRBJ1-1; TRBD1 is a possible D gene (5 bases). Germline V gene sequence: CDR1 SGDLS, CDR2 YYNGEE. Trimming took 0 bases from V and 1 from J, leaving 7 bases between them. The CDR3 has 14 amino acids. CDR3 residues: CASSVDGQNTEAFF. CDR3 coding DNA: TGTGCCAGCAGCGTAGACGGACAGAACACTGAAGCTTTCTTT.

The chain joins TRBV12-3 or TRBV12-4 to TRBJ1-2; D ambiguous. Trimming removed 3 bases at V and 5 bases at J, with 7 bases between. The CDR3 runs 12 residues. The DNA for the CDR3 is TGTGCCAGCAGTTTTGGGCAGTATGGCTACACCTTC. Translation: CASSFGQYGYTF.

V gene TRBV7-9 combines with J gene TRBJ1-2; D gene unclear. This CDR3 has 13 residues. Germline V CDR1 and CDR2: SEHNR, FQNEAQ (reference sequence). V lost 7 bases and J 5 bases, leaving 14 bases between the germline ends. The CDR3 sequence: CASTGINGYGYTF. The CDR3, as DNA: TGTGCCAGCACCGGGATTAATGGGTATGGCTACACCTTC.

The genes are TRBV6-5 and TRBJ2-7; TRBD2 is a possible D gene (6 bases). The germline V gene encodes CDR1 MNHEY and CDR2 SVGAGI. The length of the CDR3 is 15 residues. V lost 4 bases and J 5 bases, leaving 18 bases between the germline ends. The CDR3 loop is CASSFGGGDRNEQYF. CDR3 sequence (DNA): TGTGCCAGCAGTTTCGGGGGAGGAGACCGAAACGAGCAGTACTTC.

The chain combines TRBV18 with TRBJ2-7, with TRBD1 matching over 9 bases. Looked up from germline, CDR1 is KGHSH and CDR2 is LQKENI. The CDR3 runs to 15 residues. Trimming took 5 bases from V and 5 from J; bases not matched to a gene: 10. The CDR3 DNA follows: TGTGCCAGCTCAATGGGACAGGGCCAGTACAACGAGCAGTACTTC. Translation gives CASSMGQGQYNEQYF.